Listed here are 3 T cell receptor beta chains from one sample, sequenced in a study of blood T cell repertoires in COVID-19. Using immunoSEQ multiplex PCR, the repertoire was profiled, and TCRdb retains in-frame clones only, with some absent. The sample lists 330,000 or so clones; approximately 92% were seen once. Sequenced: PBMCs or T cells enriched from blood (not recorded which). These receptors all stem from a young woman who had recovered from COVID-19.

The rearrangement uses TRBV19 and TRBJ1-5; D is ambiguous. CDR1 and CDR2 (germline): LNHDA, SQIVND (reference sequence). The V and J ends lost 5 bases and 4 bases respectively, with 15 bases between them. The CDR3 length is 15 residues. The CDR3, as DNA: TGTGCCAGTAGTGGCTCCCGACAAGCAAATCAGCCCCAGCATTTT. This codes for CASSGSRQANQPQHF.

J is TRBJ2-7 and V is TRBV7-8; 9 nucleotides align to TRBD2. CDR3 length: 15 amino acids. Germline CDR1 and CDR2: SGHVS and FQNEAQ. V lost 3 bases to trimming and J lost 2 bases; unmatched junction nucleotides: 5. This CDR3 is CASSLSGGKAYEQYF. DNA for the CDR3: TGTGCCAGCAGCTTGAGCGGGGGGAAAGCCTACGAGCAGTACTTC.

This chain uses TRBV6-5 with TRBJ1-1; a possible D gene is TRBD1 (5 bases). Germline V gene lookup returns CDR1 MNHEY and CDR2 SVGAGI. V was clipped by 2 bases and J by 2 bases, with 9 bases between them. The CDR3 runs 14 residues. This CDR3 reads CASSYGGSNTEAFF. The CDR3 bases are TGTGCCAGCAGTTACGGGGGGTCAAACACTGAAGCTTTCTTT.